Each of the 3 T cell receptor beta chains below was sequenced from the same sample in a study of technical replicates of blood from several donors (dated by TCRdb to 2017 to 2019). Libraries were made using the immunoSEQ multiplex PCR assay. TCRdb limited this immuneACCESS table to in-frame rearrangements with V and J called. A share of clones is missing; checked studies link under half to unresolved V genes, and the rest is unexplained. Recorded for this sample are 65,000 to 70,000 clones; approximately 89% of them occurred a single time. The ten top clones hold roughly 4.5% of the sample. The sequencing input was PBMCs. The receptor source for this set is a human donor in good health. Some clones in this sample may be carry-over from other donors' samples.

This clone was found a few times. This chain connects TRBV11-2 to TRBJ2-7, with TRBD2 identical over 9 bases. Germline lookup yields CDR1 SGHAT and CDR2 FQNNGV. This CDR3 contains 19 residues. V lost 1 base to trimming and J lost 2 bases; unmatched junction nucleotides: 15. This CDR3 is CASSLGDLRVAGVPYEQYF. The CDR3 coding sequence is TGTGCCAGCAGCTTAGGGGACCTGAGGGTAGCGGGGGTGCCCTACGAGCAGTACTTC.

This rearrangement joins TRBV30 to TRBJ1-2, with TRBD1 matching 10 bases. Germline V CDR1 and CDR2: GTSNPN, SVGIG (reference sequence). The CDR3 sequence is 13 residues long. Unmatched junction bases numbered 6, after V lost 4 bases and J lost 7 bases. CDR3 nucleotides: TGTGCCTGGAATAGGGGACAGGGGCTTGGCTACACCTTC. Translating gives CAWNRGQGLGYTF.

The chain uses TRBV4-3 and TRBJ2-3; a possible D gene is TRBD2 (6 bases). Looked up from germline, CDR1 is LGHNA and CDR2 is YSLEER. V was clipped by 3 bases and J by 1 base, with 11 bases between them. The CDR3 is made up of 15 amino acids. The CDR3 reads CASSHWRGRTDTQYF. CDR3 bases: TGCGCCAGCAGCCACTGGCGGGGACGCACAGATACGCAGTATTTT.